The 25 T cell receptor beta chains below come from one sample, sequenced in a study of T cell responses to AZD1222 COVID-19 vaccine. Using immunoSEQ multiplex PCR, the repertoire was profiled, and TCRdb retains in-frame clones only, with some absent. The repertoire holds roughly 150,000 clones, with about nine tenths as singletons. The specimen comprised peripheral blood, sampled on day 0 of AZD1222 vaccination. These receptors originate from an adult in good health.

The CDR3 region has the DNA TGTGCCAGCAGTGCCCTAAAACAGGGGGCGCACCTAAATCAGCCCCAGCATTTT. The encoded protein is CASSALKQGAHLNQPQHF. The chain combines TRBV2 with TRBJ1-5; 9 bases fit TRBD1. The CDR3 length is 18 residues. Germline CDR1 is SNHLY and CDR2 is FYNNEI. Trimming took 4 bases from V and 4 from J; bases not matched to a gene: 14.

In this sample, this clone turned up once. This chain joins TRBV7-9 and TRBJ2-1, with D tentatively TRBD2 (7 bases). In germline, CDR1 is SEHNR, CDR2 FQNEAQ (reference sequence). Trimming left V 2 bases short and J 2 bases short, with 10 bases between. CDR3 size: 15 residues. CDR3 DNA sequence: TGTGCCAGCAGCTTAAGGGGGGGCGCCTACAATGAGCAGTTCTTC. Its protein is CASSLRGGAYNEQFF.

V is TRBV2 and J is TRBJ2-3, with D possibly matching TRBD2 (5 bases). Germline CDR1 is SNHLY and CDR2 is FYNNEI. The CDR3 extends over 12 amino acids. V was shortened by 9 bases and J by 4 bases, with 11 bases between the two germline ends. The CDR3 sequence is CARAPEADTQYF. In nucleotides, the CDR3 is TGTGCCAGGGCCCCGGAGGCAGATACGCAGTATTTT.

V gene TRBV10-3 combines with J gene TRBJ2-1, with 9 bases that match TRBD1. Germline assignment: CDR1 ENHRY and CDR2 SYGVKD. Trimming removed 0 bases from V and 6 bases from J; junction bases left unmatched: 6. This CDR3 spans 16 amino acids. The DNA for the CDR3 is TGTGCCATCAGTGAGTCTCGGGACAGGGTCATCAATGAGCAGTTCTTC. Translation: CAISESRDRVINEQFF.

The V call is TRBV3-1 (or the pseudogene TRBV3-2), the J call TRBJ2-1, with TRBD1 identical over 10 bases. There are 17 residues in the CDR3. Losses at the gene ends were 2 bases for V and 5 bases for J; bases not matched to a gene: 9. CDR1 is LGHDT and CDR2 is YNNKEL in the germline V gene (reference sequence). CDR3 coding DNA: TGTGCCAGCAGCCAATTCCGGGACAGGGGTCCCCACAATGAGCAGTTCTTC. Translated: CASSQFRDRGPHNEQFF.

CDR3 region: CASSSLRDRGDTGELFF. In DNA form, the CDR3 reads TGTGCCAGCAGCTCCCTAAGGGACAGGGGTGACACCGGGGAGCTGTTTTTT. V and J are TRBV11-2 and TRBJ2-2; 10 nucleotides align to TRBD1. CDR3 length: 17 amino acids. J gave up 3 bases and V 4 bases, and 8 bases lay outside the gene matches. Germline V CDR1 and CDR2: SGHAT, FQNNGV.

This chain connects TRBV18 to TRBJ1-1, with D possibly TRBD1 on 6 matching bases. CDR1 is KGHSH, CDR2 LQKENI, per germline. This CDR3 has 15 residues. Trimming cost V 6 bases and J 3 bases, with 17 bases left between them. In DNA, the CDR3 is TGTGCCAGCTCTTCCCTACAGGGTACTTACACTGAAGCTTTCTTT. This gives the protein CASSSLQGTYTEAFF.

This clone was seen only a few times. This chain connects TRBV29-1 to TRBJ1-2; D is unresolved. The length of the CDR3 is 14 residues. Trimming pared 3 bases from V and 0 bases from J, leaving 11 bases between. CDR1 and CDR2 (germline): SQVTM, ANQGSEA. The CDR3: CSVEKSKPNYGYTF. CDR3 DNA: TGCAGCGTTGAGAAGAGCAAACCTAACTATGGCTACACCTTC.

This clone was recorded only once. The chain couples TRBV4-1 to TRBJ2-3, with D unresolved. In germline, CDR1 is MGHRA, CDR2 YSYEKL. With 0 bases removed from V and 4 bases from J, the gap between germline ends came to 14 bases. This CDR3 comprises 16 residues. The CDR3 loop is CASSQDWNSKSDTQYF. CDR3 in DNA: TGCGCCAGCAGCCAAGATTGGAACTCCAAATCAGATACGCAGTATTTT.

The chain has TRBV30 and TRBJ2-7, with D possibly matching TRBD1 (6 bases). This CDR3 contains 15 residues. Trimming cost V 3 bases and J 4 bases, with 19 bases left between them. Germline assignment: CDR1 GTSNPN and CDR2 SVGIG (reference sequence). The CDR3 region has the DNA TGTGCCTGGAGGATAAAAGGGCAGGGGTCGTACGAGCAGTACTTC. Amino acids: CAWRIKGQGSYEQYF.

The CDR3 sequence is CASRVRDRVYYNEQFF. The CDR3 region has the DNA TGTGCCAGCAGGGTCCGGGACAGGGTTTACTACAATGAGCAGTTCTTC. The rearrangement links TRBV28 to TRBJ2-1, with 9 nucleotides matching TRBD1. J was trimmed by 3 bases and V by 6 bases; bases with no gene match: 9. CDR1 MDHEN and CDR2 SYDVKM come from the germline V gene. The CDR3 has 16 residues.

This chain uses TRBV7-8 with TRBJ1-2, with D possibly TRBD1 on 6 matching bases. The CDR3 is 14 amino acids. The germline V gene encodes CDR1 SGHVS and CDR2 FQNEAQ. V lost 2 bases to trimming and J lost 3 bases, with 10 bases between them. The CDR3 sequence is CASSLSNRDYGYTF. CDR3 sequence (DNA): TGTGCCAGCAGCTTATCGAACAGGGACTATGGCTACACCTTC.

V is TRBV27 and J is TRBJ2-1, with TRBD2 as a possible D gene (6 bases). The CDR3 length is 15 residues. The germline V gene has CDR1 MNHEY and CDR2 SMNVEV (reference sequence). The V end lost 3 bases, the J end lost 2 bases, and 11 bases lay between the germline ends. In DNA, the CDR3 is TGTGCCAGCAGTTTTCTGCGGGGTACCTACAATGAGCAGTTCTTC. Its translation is CASSFLRGTYNEQFF.

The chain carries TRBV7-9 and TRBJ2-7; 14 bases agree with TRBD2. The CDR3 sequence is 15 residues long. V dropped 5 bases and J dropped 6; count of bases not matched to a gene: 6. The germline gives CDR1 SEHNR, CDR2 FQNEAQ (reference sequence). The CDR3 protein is CASSAGLAGVFEQYF. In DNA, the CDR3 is TGTGCCAGCAGCGCGGGACTAGCGGGAGTCTTCGAGCAGTACTTC. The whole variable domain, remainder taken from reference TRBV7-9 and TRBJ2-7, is DTGVSQNPRHKITKRGQNVTFRCDPISEHNRLYWYRQTLGQGPEFLTYFQNEAQLEKSRLLSDRFSAERPKGSFSTLEIQRTEQGDSAMYLCASSAGLAGVFEQYFGPGTRLTVT.

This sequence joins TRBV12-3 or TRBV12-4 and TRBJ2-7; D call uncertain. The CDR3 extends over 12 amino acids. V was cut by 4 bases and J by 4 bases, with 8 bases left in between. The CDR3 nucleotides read TGTGCCAGCAGTTCGGGTACATACGAGCAGTACTTC. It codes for CASSSGTYEQYF.

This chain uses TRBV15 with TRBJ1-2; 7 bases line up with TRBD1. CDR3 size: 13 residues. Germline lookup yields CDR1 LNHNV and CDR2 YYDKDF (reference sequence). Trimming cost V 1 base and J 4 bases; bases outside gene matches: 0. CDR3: CATSRGQGYGYTF. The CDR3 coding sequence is TGTGCCACCAGCAGAGGACAGGGCTATGGCTACACCTTC.

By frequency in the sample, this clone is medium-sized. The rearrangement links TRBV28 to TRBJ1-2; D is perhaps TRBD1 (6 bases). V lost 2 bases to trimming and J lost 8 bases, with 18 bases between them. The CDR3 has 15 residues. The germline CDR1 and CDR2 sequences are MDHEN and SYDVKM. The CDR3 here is CASSLRTASVDGYTF. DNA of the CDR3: TGTGCCAGCAGTTTAAGGACAGCCTCCGTCGACGGCTACACCTTC.

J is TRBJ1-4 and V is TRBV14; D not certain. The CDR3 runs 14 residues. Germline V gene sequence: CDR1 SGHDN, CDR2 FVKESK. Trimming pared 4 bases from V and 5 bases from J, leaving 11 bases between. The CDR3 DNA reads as TGTGCCAGCAGCCGGAGGGCCTGGAATGAAAAACTGTTTTTT. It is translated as CASSRRAWNEKLFF.

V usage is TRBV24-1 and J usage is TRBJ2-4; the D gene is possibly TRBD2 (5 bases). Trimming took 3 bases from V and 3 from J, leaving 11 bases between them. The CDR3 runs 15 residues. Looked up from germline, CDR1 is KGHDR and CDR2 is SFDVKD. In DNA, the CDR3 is TGTGCCACCAGTGATCCCGGACGGGACAAAAACATTCAGTACTTC. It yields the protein CATSDPGRDKNIQYF.

The CDR3 spells CASSVTGAYTGELFF. The CDR3 DNA follows: TGTGCCAGCAGCGTAACGGGAGCATACACCGGGGAGCTGTTTTTT. This sequence joins TRBV9 and TRBJ2-2; possible D gene TRBD2, 6 bases. The ends were cut back, 1 base at V and 3 bases at J, with 10 bases in the middle. The CDR3 runs 15 residues. Germline values: CDR1 SGDLS, CDR2 YYNGEE.

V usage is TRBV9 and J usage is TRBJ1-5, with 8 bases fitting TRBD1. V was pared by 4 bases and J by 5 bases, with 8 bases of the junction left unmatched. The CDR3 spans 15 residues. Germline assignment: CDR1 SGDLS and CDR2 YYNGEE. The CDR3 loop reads CASSPTGTGYQPQHF. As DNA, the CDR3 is TGTGCCAGCAGCCCGACGGGGACAGGTTATCAGCCCCAGCATTTT.

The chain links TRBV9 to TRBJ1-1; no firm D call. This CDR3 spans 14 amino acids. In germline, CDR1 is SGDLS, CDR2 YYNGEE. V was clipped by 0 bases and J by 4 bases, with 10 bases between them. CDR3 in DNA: TGTGCCAGCAGCGTAGTGTCAGGAGCCACTGAAGCTTTCTTT. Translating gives CASSVVSGATEAFF.

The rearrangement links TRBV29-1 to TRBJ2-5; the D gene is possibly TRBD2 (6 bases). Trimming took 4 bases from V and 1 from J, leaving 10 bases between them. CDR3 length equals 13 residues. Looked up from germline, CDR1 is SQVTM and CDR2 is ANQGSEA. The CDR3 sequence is CSVATSPQETQYF. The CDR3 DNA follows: TGCAGCGTTGCAACTAGCCCCCAAGAGACCCAGTACTTC.

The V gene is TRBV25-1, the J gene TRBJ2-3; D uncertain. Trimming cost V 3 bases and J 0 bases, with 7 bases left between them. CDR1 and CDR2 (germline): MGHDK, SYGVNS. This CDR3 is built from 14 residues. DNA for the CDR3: TGTGCCAGCAGTGATGGCGGTAGCACAGATACGCAGTATTTT. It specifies CASSDGGSTDTQYF.

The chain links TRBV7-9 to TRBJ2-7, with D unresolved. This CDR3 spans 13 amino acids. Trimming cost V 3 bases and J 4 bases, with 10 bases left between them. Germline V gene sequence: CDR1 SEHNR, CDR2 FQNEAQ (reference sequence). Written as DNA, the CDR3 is TGTGCCAGCAGCTTTTCTTTAAGTTACGAGCAGTACTTC. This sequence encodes CASSFSLSYEQYF.